Listed here are 4 T cell receptor beta chains from one sample, sequenced in a study of blood T cell repertoires in COVID-19. Here immunoSEQ multiplex PCR was the method, and the copy in TCRdb shows in-frame clones only, minus some. The repertoire holds 45,000 to 65,000 clones, with 81% as singletons. The sample comprised peripheral blood. Source of these receptors: a woman over 75 with COVID-19, enrolled during active disease.

The V gene is TRBV9, the J gene TRBJ2-1, with 7 bases fitting TRBD2. Germline CDR1 and CDR2: SGDLS and YYNGEE. The CDR3 totals 15 residues. Trimming took 0 bases from V and 2 from J; bases not matched to a gene: 2. The CDR3 DNA reads TGTGCCAGCAGCGTAGACGGGAGGACCTACAATGAGCAGTTCTTC. Translated, it gives CASSVDGRTYNEQFF.

This sequence joins TRBV13 and TRBJ1-1; the match to TRBD1 covers 10 bases. The CDR3 has 14 residues. CDR1 and CDR2 (germline): PRHDT, FYEKMQ (reference sequence). Trimming removed 9 bases from V and 9 bases from J; junction bases left unmatched: 13. The CDR3 DNA is TGTGCCAGTAGAGACCGGGACAGGGGACAGAAAGCTTTCTTT. As protein: CASRDRDRGQKAFF. Combining the CDR3 with reference TRBV13 and TRBJ1-1 gives the whole variable domain AAGVIQSPRHLIKEKRETATLKCYPIPRHDTVYWYQQGPGQDPQFLISFYEKMQSDKGSIPDRFSAQQFSDYHSELNMSSLELGDSALYFCASRDRDRGQKAFFGQGTRLTVV.

This rearrangement joins TRBV28 to TRBJ2-3; maybe TRBD2 (6 bases). Germline loops: CDR1 MDHEN, CDR2 SYDVKM. The CDR3 spans 15 residues. V lost 9 bases and J lost 7, with 23 bases in between. The CDR3 reads CASFSLGGTLNTQYF. The CDR3 region has the DNA TGTGCCAGTTTTAGTCTCGGTGGGACTTTAAATACGCAGTATTTT.

This sequence joins TRBV15 and TRBJ2-3; 7 positions agree with TRBD2. Germline CDR1 LNHNV, CDR2 YYDKDF (reference sequence). The CDR3 runs to 16 residues. Trimming took 4 bases from V and 3 from J; bases not matched to a gene: 10. CDR3 sequence (DNA): TGTGCCACCAGCACCCTGGGGGGGGTGGTGACAGATACGCAGTATTTT. This encodes CATSTLGGVVTDTQYF.